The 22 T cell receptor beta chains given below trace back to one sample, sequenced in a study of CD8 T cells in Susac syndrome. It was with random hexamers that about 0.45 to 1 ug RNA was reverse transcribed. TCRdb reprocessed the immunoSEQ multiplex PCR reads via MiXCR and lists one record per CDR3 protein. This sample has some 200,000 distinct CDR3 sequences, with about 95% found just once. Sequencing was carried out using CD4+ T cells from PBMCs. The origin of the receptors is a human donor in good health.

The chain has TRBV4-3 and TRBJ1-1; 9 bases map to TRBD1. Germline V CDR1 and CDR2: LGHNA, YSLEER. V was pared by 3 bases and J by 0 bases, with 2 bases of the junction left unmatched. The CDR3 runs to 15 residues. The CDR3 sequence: CASSQGTGMNTEAFF. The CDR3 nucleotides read TGCGCCAGCAGCCAGGGGACAGGGATGAACACTGAAGCTTTCTTT.

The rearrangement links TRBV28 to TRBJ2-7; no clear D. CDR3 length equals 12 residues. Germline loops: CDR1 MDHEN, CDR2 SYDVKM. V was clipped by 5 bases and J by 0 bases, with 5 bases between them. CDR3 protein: CASSLRSYEQYF. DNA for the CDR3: TGTGCCAGCAGTCTGCGCTCCTACGAGCAGTACTTC.

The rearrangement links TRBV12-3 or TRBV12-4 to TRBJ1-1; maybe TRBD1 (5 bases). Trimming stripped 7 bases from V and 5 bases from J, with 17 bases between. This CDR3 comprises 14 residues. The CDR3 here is CASNSQGWRTEAFF. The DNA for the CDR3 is TGTGCCAGCAATTCCCAGGGTTGGAGAACTGAAGCTTTCTTT.

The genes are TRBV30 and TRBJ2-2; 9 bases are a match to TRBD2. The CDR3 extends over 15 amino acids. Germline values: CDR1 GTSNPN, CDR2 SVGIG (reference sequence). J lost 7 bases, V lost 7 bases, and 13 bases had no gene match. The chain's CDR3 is CASPTSGGGVGELFF. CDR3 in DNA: TGTGCCTCCCCGACTAGCGGAGGGGGGGTCGGGGAGCTGTTTTTT.

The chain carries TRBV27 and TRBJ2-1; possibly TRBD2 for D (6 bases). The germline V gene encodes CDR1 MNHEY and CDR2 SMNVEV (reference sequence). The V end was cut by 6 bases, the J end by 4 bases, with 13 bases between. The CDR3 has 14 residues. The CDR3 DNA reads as TGTGCCAGCAGCCCGGCGGGACCTTACAATGAGCAGTTCTTC. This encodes CASSPAGPYNEQFF.

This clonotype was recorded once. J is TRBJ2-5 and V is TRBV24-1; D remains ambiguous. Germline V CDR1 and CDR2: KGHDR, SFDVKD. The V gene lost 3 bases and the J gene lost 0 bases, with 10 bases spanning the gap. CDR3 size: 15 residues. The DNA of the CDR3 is TGTGCCACCAGTGATCCAGGAGTAGACCAAGAGACCCAGTACTTC. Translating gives CATSDPGVDQETQYF.

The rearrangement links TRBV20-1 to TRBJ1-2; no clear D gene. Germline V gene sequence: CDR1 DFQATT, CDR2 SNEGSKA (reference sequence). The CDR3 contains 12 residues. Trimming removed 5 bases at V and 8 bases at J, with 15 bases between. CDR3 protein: CSAPEGSYGYTF. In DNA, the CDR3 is TGCAGTGCTCCTGAGGGTTCCTACGGCTACACCTTC.

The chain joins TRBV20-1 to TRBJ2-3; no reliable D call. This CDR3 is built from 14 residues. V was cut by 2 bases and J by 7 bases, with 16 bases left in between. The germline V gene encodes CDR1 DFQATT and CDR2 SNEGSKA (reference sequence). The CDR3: CSARHPGLYNTQYF. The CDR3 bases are TGCAGTGCTAGACACCCCGGGCTGTACAATACGCAGTATTTT.

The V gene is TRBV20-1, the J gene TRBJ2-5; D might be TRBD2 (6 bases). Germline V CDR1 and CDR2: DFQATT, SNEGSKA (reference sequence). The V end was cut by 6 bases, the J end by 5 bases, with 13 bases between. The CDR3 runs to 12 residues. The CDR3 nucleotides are TGCAGTGCCCCCGGAGGGTGGGAGACCCAGTACTTC. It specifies CSAPGGWETQYF.

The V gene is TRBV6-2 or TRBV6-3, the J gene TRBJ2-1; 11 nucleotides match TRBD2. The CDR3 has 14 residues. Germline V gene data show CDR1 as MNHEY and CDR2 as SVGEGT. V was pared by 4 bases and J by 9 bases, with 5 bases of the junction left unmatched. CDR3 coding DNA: TGTGCCAGCAGTTTAGTAGCGGGAGGGGGTGAGCAGTTCTTC. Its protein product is CASSLVAGGGEQFF.

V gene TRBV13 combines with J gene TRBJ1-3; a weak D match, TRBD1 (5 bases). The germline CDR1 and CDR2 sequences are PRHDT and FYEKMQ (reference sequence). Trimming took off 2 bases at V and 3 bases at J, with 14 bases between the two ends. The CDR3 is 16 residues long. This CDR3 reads CASSLLPGTFGNTIYF. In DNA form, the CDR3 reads TGTGCCAGCAGCTTATTGCCAGGGACTTTTGGAAACACCATATATTTT.

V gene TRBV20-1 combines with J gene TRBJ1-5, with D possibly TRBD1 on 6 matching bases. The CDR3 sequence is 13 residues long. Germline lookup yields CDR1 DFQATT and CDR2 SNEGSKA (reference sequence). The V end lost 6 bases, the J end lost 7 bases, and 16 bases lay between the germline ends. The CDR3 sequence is CSAPGTMGQPQHF. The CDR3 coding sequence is TGCAGTGCGCCGGGGACAATGGGACAGCCCCAGCATTTT.

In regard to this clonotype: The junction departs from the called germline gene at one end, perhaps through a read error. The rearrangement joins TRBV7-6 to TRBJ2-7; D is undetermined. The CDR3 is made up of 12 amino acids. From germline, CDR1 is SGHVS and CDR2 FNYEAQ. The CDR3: CASSNSPYGQYF. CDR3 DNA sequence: TGTGCCAGCAGCAATTCCCCATACGGGCAGTACTTC.

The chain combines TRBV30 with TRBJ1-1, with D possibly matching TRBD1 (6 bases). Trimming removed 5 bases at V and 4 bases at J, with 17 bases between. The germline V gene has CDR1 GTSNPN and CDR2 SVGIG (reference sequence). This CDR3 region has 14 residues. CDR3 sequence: CAWADRRVSTEAFF. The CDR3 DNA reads TGTGCCTGGGCTGACAGGCGGGTGAGCACTGAAGCTTTCTTT. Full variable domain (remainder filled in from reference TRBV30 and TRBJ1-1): SQTIHQWPATLVQPVGSPLSLECTVEGTSNPNLYWYRQAAGRGLQLLFYSVGIGQISSEVPQNLSASRPQDRQFILSSKKLLLSDSGFYLCAWADRRVSTEAFFGQGTRLTVV.

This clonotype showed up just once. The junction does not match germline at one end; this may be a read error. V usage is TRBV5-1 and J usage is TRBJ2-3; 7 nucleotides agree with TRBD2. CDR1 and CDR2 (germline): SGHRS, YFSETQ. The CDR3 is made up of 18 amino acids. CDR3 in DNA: TGCGCCAGCACCTTGGAGGCTAGCGGCTTACCTAGAACAGATACGCAGTATTTT. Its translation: CASTLEASGLPRTDTQYF.

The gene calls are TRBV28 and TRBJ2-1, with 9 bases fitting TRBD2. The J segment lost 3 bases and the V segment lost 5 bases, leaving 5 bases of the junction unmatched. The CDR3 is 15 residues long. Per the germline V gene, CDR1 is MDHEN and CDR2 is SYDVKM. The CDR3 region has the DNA TGTGCCAGCAGTCCGACTAGCGGATTCTACAATGAGCAGTTCTTC. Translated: CASSPTSGFYNEQFF.

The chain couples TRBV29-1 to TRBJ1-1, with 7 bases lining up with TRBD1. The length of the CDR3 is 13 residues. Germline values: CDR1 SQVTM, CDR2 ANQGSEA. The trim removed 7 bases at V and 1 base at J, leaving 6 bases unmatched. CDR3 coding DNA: TGCAGCGGAAATCGACAGGGGAACACTGAAGCTTTCTTT. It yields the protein CSGNRQGNTEAFF.

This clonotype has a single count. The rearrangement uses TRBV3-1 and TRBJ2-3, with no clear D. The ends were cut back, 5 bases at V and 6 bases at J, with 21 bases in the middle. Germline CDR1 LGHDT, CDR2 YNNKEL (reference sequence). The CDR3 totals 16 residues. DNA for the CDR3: TGTGCCAGCAGCGTACGGAGCCGTCCACGGCACGATACGCAGTATTTT. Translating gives CASSVRSRPRHDTQYF.

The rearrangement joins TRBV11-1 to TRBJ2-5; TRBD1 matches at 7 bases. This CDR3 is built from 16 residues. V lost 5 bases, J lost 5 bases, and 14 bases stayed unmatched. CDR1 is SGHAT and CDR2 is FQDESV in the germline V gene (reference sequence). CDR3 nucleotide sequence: TGTGCCAGCAGCCCCCGACAGGGCGGCACACGGGAGACCCAGTACTTC. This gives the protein CASSPRQGGTRETQYF.

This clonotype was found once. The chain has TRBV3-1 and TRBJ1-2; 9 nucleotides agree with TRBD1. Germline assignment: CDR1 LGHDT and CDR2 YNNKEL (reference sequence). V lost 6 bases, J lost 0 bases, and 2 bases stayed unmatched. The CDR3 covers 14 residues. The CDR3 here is CASRGQGPNYGYTF. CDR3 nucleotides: TGTGCCAGCAGGGGACAGGGACCTAACTATGGCTACACCTTC.

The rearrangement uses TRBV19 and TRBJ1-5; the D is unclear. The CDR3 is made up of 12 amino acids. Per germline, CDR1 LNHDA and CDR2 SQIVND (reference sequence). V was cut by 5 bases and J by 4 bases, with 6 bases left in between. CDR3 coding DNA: TGTGCCAGTAGTCCAGTTAATCAGCCCCAGCATTTT. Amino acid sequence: CASSPVNQPQHF.

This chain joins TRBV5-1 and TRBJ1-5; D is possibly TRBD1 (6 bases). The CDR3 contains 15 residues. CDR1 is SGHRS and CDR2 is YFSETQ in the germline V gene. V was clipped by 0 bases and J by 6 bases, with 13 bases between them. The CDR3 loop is CASSLVGGAGQPQHF. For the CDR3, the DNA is TGCGCCAGCAGCTTGGTGGGGGGCGCGGGTCAGCCCCAGCATTTT.